The rows below give T cell receptor beta chains drawn from one sample of a study of beta chain features in type 1 diabetes. Clones were sequenced by immunoSEQ multiplex PCR, and TCRdb holds only the in-frame ones, with some missing. The sample contains almost 350,000 clones, 8% of which appear only once. Sequenced material: central memory CD4+ T cells from blood. The receptors here all came from a woman aged 18-30 years in good health. The CDR3 runs from the conserved cysteine through the conserved F or W. The D gene is left open where the match is weak. The size field is filled for only some rows; it gives once, few, many or a size class.

V gene	D gene	clone size	J gene	CDR3 DNA	CDR3 protein
TRBV7-6	NA	few	TRBJ2-1	TGTGCCAGCAGCTTTTCGTCGGGAGTGGATAATGAGCAGTTCTTC	CASSFSSGVDNEQFF
TRBV9	NA	many	TRBJ1-2	TGTGCCAGCAGCAACCAGGTGGGGAATTATGGCTACACCTTC	CASSNQVGNYGYTF
TRBV18	NA	few	TRBJ2-1	TGTGCCAGCTCACCACTGGCAGTGTACCAGTTCTTC	CASSPLAVYQFF
TRBV7-9	NA	NA	TRBJ1-1	TGTGCCAGCAGCTTAAAGGGGATGAACACTGAAGCTTTCTTT	CASSLKGMNTEAFF
TRBV5-4	NA	NA	TRBJ2-6	TGTGCCAGCAGCCCGCACAGGGCTGGGGCCAACGTCCTGACTTTC	CASSPHRAGANVLTF
TRBV2	NA	many	TRBJ2-7	TGTGCCAGCAGGGCAGACGGCGGGAAGTCCTACGAGCAGTACTTC	CASRADGGKSYEQYF
TRBV7-3	NA	NA	TRBJ2-3	TGTGCCAGCAGCTTGGGTCGTAGCACAGATACGCAGTATTTT	CASSLGRSTDTQYF
TRBV4-1	NA	few	TRBJ2-3	TGCGCCAGCAGCCACGTAGGGAGAACAGATACGCAGTATTTT	CASSHVGRTDTQYF
TRBV7-2	TRBD1	few	TRBJ1-5	TGTGCCAGCAGCTTAGGGGACAGAAATCAGCCCCAGCATTTT	CASSLGDRNQPQHF
TRBV27	TRBD1	NA	TRBJ2-2	TGTGCCAGCAGTTTAGGATCGGGACAGGTCATAACCGGGGAGCTGTTTTTT	CASSLGSGQVITGELFF
TRBV2	NA	NA	TRBJ2-7	TGTGCCAGCAGTGTATCGGGCTCCTACGAGCAGTACTTC	CASSVSGSYEQYF